Each of the 30 T cell receptor beta chains below was sequenced from the same sample in a study of cytomegalovirus exposure and HLA in healthy donors. It was with 60 Vbeta and 13 Jbeta primers that the PCR ran. Produced via immunoSEQ multiplex PCR; TCRdb's table is partial and in-frame only. The table has 130,000 to 150,000 clones, roughly two thirds seen once. The sample comprised PBMCs. The receptors were gathered from a woman between 40 and 55 years old in good health and CMV-seronegative.

V usage is TRBV27 and J usage is TRBJ1-6; TRBD1 is a possible D gene (5 bases). Deletions cut 2 bases from V and 0 bases from J, with 8 bases between. This CDR3 contains 16 residues. CDR1 MNHEY and CDR2 SMNVEV come from the germline V gene (reference sequence). This CDR3 reads CASSLRGSSYNSPLHF. The DNA for the CDR3 is TGTGCCAGCAGTTTAAGGGGTAGCTCCTATAATTCACCCCTCCACTTT.

The rearrangement links TRBV11-2 to TRBJ2-7; TRBD2 aligns across 7 bases. Germline V gives CDR1 SGHAT, CDR2 FQNNGV. Germline trimming cut 0 bases from V and 4 bases from J; bases unmatched to any gene: 6. This CDR3 comprises 15 residues. The CDR3 DNA reads as TGTGCCAGCAGCTTAGATCTGGGGGGGGATTACGAGCAGTACGTC. This encodes CASSLDLGGDYEQYV.

J is TRBJ2-6 and V is TRBV5-6, with 8 bases fitting TRBD1. With V trimmed by 0 bases and J by 0 bases, 2 bases remained unmatched. Germline-derived CDR1 and CDR2 are SGHDT and YYEEEE. The length of the CDR3 is 17 residues. The CDR3 spells CASSLGTGFSGANVLTF. The CDR3 DNA follows: TGTGCCAGCAGCTTGGGGACAGGGTTCTCTGGGGCCAACGTCCTGACTTTC.

As concerns this clone: A junction end diverges from the germline sequence, so it may reflect a read error. The V call is TRBV6-6, the J call TRBJ1-4; D ambiguous. Germline V gives CDR1 MNHNY, CDR2 SVGAGI (reference sequence). The CDR3 extends over 13 amino acids. The CDR3 reads CASSYVANEKLLF. DNA for the CDR3: TGTGCCAGCAGTTACGTAGCTAATGAAAAACTGCTTTTT.

The chain combines TRBV5-4 with TRBJ2-1; TRBD2 matches 13 bases. Trimming removed 4 bases from V and 5 bases from J; junction bases left unmatched: 6. CDR1 SGHNT and CDR2 YYREEE come from the germline V gene (reference sequence). This CDR3 contains 16 residues. The CDR3 loop reads CASSPGLAGYDNEQFF. CDR3 DNA sequence: TGTGCCAGCAGCCCGGGACTAGCGGGGTACGACAATGAGCAGTTCTTC.

The chain links TRBV5-4 to TRBJ1-2; D unclear. The V gene's germline CDR1 is SGHNT and CDR2 YYREEE (reference sequence). The ends were cut back, 0 bases at V and 6 bases at J, with 3 bases in the middle. The CDR3 covers 11 residues. CDR3 region: CASSLANGYTF. CDR3 sequence (DNA): TGTGCCAGCAGCTTGGCCAATGGCTACACCTTC.

V is TRBV2 and J is TRBJ1-1; no clear D gene. The CDR3 totals 14 residues. Per the germline V gene, CDR1 is SNHLY and CDR2 is FYNNEI. V shed 2 bases and J shed 2 bases, with 9 bases lying between them. The CDR3 sequence: CASSEHRGNTEAFF. The CDR3 DNA reads as TGTGCCAGCAGTGAACACCGCGGCAACACTGAAGCTTTCTTT. Together with reference TRBV2 and TRBJ1-1, the CDR3 gives the full variable domain: EPEVTQTPSHQVTQMGQEVILRCVPISNHLYFYWYRQILGQKVEFLVSFYNNEISEKSEIFDDQFSVERPDGSNFTLKIRSTKLEDSAMYFCASSEHRGNTEAFFGQGTRLTVV.

J is TRBJ2-5 and V is TRBV5-4, with a weak D call TRBD1 (6 bases). Germline CDR1 and CDR2: SGHNT and YYREEE (reference sequence). V lost 4 bases, J lost 5 bases, and 15 bases lay in between. The CDR3 runs to 14 residues. The DNA of the CDR3 is TGTGCCAGCAGCCCTCCAGGGGTTGGGGAGACCCAGTACTTC. Its translation: CASSPPGVGETQYF.

The chain recombines TRBV19 with TRBJ1-1, with 11 bases fitting TRBD1. Germline loops: CDR1 LNHDA, CDR2 SQIVND (reference sequence). The trim removed 9 bases at V and 8 bases at J, leaving 2 bases unmatched. The CDR3 totals 11 residues. CDR3 coding DNA: TGTGCCAGCGGACAGGGGGCGGAAGCTTTCTTT. It translates to CASGQGAEAFF.

The chain uses TRBV5-4 and TRBJ2-2, with D perhaps TRBD2 (5 bases). The CDR3 spans 15 residues. Between the trimmed V and J ends, which lost 6 bases and 6 bases, there was a span of 18 bases. Germline CDR1 is SGHNT and CDR2 is YYREEE (reference sequence). Written as DNA, the CDR3 is TGTGCCAGCAAAAATCGTCTGGGAGACGCCGGGGAGCTGTTTTTT. As protein: CASKNRLGDAGELFF.

The chain links TRBV7-9 to TRBJ2-1; 11 bases are a match to TRBD2. The J segment lost 7 bases and the V segment lost 4 bases, leaving 9 bases of the junction unmatched. The V gene's germline CDR1 is SEHNR and CDR2 FQNEAQ (reference sequence). The CDR3 has 16 residues. In DNA, the CDR3 is TGTGCCAGCAGCTCTTCTTTTAGCGGGGGGGGAAATGAGCAGTTCTTC. Encoded protein: CASSSSFSGGGNEQFF.

The chain carries TRBV4-1 and TRBJ1-3; D possibly corresponds to TRBD1 (6 bases). Trimming cost V 0 bases and J 0 bases, with 15 bases left between them. This CDR3 comprises 18 residues. Germline V gene data show CDR1 as MGHRA and CDR2 as YSYEKL. The CDR3 sequence: CASSQERQDFRSGNTIYF. CDR3 coding DNA: TGCGCCAGCAGCCAAGAACGACAGGACTTTCGCTCTGGAAACACCATATATTTT.

The chain uses TRBV28 and TRBJ1-1; possible D gene TRBD1, 6 bases. Trimming shortened V by 6 bases and J by 4 bases, and 18 bases separated the two germline ends. From germline, CDR1 is MDHEN and CDR2 SYDVKM. The CDR3 has 15 residues. CDR3 in amino acids: CASSSGTRGITEAFF. The CDR3 nucleotides read TGTGCCAGCAGCTCCGGGACACGAGGAATCACTGAAGCTTTCTTT.

V is TRBV4-2 and J is TRBJ1-2; D might be TRBD1 (5 bases). V was trimmed by 0 bases and J by 4 bases, leaving 12 bases between them. The CDR3 length is 15 residues. CDR1 and CDR2 (germline): LGHNA, YNFKEQ. CDR3 nucleotides: TGTGCCAGCAGCCAAGATCAAGGGGAAGTCTATGGCTACACCTTC. As protein: CASSQDQGEVYGYTF.

V is TRBV6-1 and J is TRBJ1-1, with D hard to call. CDR1 MNHNS and CDR2 SASEGT come from the germline V gene. V was pared by 2 bases and J by 2 bases, with 21 bases between. CDR3 length: 18 amino acids. The CDR3 DNA reads as TGTGCCAGCAGTGAACGGGTTATAGTGGCCCTACGAAACACTGAAGCTTTCTTT. Protein: CASSERVIVALRNTEAFF.

The chain uses TRBV7-2 and TRBJ1-1, with unresolved D. The germline V gene encodes CDR1 SGHTA and CDR2 FQGNSA. This CDR3 is built from 14 residues. The V and J ends lost 4 bases and 12 bases respectively, with 21 bases between them. CDR3 nucleotides: TGTGCCAGCAGCTCATCGGCGGGGTCGATACAAACTTTCTTT. This gives the protein CASSSSAGSIQTFF.

This clone turned up a few times. The rearrangement joins TRBV12-5 to TRBJ1-6, with D possibly TRBD1 on 6 matching bases. V dropped 1 base and J dropped 4 bases, with 8 bases sitting between them. Germline V gives CDR1 LGHNT, CDR2 FRNRAP. This CDR3 contains 15 residues. DNA for the CDR3: TGTGCTAGTGGTTTGGAGGGGGTTTATAATTCACCCCTCCACTTT. Its protein product is CASGLEGVYNSPLHF. Using reference TRBV12-5 and TRBJ1-6 for the parts outside the CDR3, the full variable domain is DARVTQTPRHKVTEMGQEVTMRCQPILGHNTVFWYRQTMMQGLELLAYFRNRAPLDDSGMPKDRFSAEMPDATLATLKIQPSEPRDSAVYFCASGLEGVYNSPLHFGNGTRLTVT.

The genes are TRBV9 and TRBJ1-4, with TRBD1 matching 7 bases. V dropped 0 bases and J dropped 7; count of bases not matched to a gene: 3. Germline V gives CDR1 SGDLS, CDR2 YYNGEE. This CDR3 contains 14 residues. The CDR3 DNA is TGTGCCAGCAGCGTAGGACAGGGTGGTGAAAAACTGTTTTTT. This encodes CASSVGQGGEKLFF. The whole variable domain, filled in from reference TRBV9 and TRBJ1-4, reads DSGVTQTPKHLITATGQRVTLRCSPRSGDLSVYWYQQSLDQGLQFLIQYYNGEERAKGNILERFSAQQFPDLHSELNLSSLELGDSALYFCASSVGQGGEKLFFGSGTQLSVL.

The J gene is TRBJ2-5, the V gene TRBV10-3; 10 bases map to TRBD2. Germline V gene data show CDR1 as ENHRY and CDR2 as SYGVKD. After removal of 0 bases from V and 5 bases from J, the junction contained 6 bases not matched to a gene. CDR3 length equals 16 residues. CDR3 nucleotides: TGTGCCATCAGTGAGTCAATTAGCGGGGGGCTGGAGACCCAGTACTTC. This translates into CAISESISGGLETQYF.

The CDR3 DNA reads as TGTGCCAGCAGCTTGGCGGGTCGGGACACCTATGGCTACACCTTC. It encodes CASSLAGRDTYGYTF. The rearrangement joins TRBV5-4 to TRBJ1-2; a weak D match, TRBD1 (6 bases). Germline V CDR1 and CDR2: SGHNT, YYREEE (reference sequence). This CDR3 is built from 15 residues. V dropped 0 bases and J dropped 4 bases, with 13 bases sitting between them.

This chain uses TRBV6-1 with TRBJ1-1, with D perhaps TRBD1 (5 bases). The germline gives CDR1 MNHNS, CDR2 SASEGT. The CDR3 spans 20 residues. V was trimmed by 3 bases and J by 0 bases, leaving 26 bases between them. The CDR3 DNA sequence: TGTGCCAGCAGTGAGAAGGGCAAATACTTCCTAGGGGCCATGAACACTGAAGCTTTCTTT. Protein sequence: CASSEKGKYFLGAMNTEAFF.

The chain links TRBV5-1 to TRBJ2-5, with D perhaps TRBD1 (5 bases). The J call may be in error: the DNA end matches TRBJ2-7 better. The CDR3 sequence is 13 residues long. Germline V gene sequence: CDR1 SGHRS, CDR2 YFSETQ. The CDR3 bases are TGCGCCAGCAGCTTGGCAGGGAACAACGAGCAGTACTTC. Its translation is CASSLAGNNEQYF.

This chain uses TRBV5-1 with TRBJ2-2; TRBD2 aligns across 12 bases. V was pared by 4 bases and J by 4 bases, with 5 bases of the junction left unmatched. This CDR3 is 16 amino acids long. In germline, CDR1 is SGHRS, CDR2 YFSETQ. The CDR3 DNA is TGCGCCAGCAGCCTTCTAGCGGGGGGGCCCACCGGGGAGCTGTTTTTT. It encodes CASSLLAGGPTGELFF.

Points on this clone: One end of the junction does not line up with germline, which may come from a read error. This sequence joins TRBV7-7 and TRBJ1-5; D is unresolved. CDR3 length equals 15 residues. CDR1 and CDR2 from the germline V gene are SSHAT and FNYEAQ (reference sequence). This CDR3 is CASSPMWAPRQPQHF. As DNA, the CDR3 is TGTGCTAGCAGCCCCATGTGGGCGCCTCGCCAGCCCCAGCATTTT.

This chain connects TRBV7-3 to TRBJ2-5; TRBD2 is a possible D gene (5 bases). This CDR3 region has 16 residues. The V end was cut by 2 bases, the J end by 2 bases, with 15 bases between. Germline-derived CDR1 and CDR2 are SGHTA and FQGTGA. The CDR3 reads CASSLVGDPKQETQYF. For the CDR3, the DNA is TGTGCCAGCAGCTTAGTGGGAGACCCCAAACAAGAGACCCAGTACTTC.

V usage is TRBV7-9 and J usage is TRBJ2-7; 8 positions match TRBD2. J lost 6 bases, V lost 2 bases, and 0 bases had no gene match. Germline loops: CDR1 SEHNR, CDR2 FQNEAQ (reference sequence). The CDR3 totals 12 residues. Here the CDR3 reads CASSLSGGEQYV. The CDR3 DNA reads as TGTGCCAGCAGCTTAAGCGGGGGCGAGCAGTACGTC.

The J gene is TRBJ1-1, the V gene TRBV21-1. TRBV21-1 is termed a pseudogene. This CDR3 has 15 residues. As DNA, the CDR3 is TGTGCCAGCAGCAAGTTAAGAGGGTGGTACACTGAAGCTTTCTTT. Translating gives CASSKLRGWYTEAFF.

The chain links TRBV4-1 to TRBJ1-5; no firm D call. Germline loops: CDR1 MGHRA, CDR2 YSYEKL. The CDR3 contains 15 residues. V lost 0 bases and J 7 bases, leaving 13 bases between the germline ends. The CDR3 loop reads CASSQEAGSGQPQHF. The CDR3 region has the DNA TGCGCCAGCAGCCAAGAGGCAGGAAGTGGACAGCCCCAGCATTTT.

The chain links TRBV14 to TRBJ2-7; TRBD2 agrees at 13 bases. This CDR3 region has 19 residues. Germline V gene data show CDR1 as SGHDN and CDR2 as FVKESK. V shed 2 bases and J 0 bases; nucleotides not matched to a gene: 10. The CDR3 sequence is CASSQTGTSGVPSSYEQYF. CDR3 nucleotides: TGTGCCAGCAGCCAAACCGGGACTAGCGGGGTCCCGAGCTCCTACGAGCAGTACTTC.

In this sample, this clone turned up once. The chain carries TRBV10-3 and TRBJ2-2; D gene uncertain. Trimming stripped 7 bases from V and 6 bases from J, with 12 bases between. Germline V gene data show CDR1 as ENHRY and CDR2 as SYGVKD. The CDR3 length is 13 residues. The CDR3 DNA reads as TGTGCCATCACCCCGGTCGAGGCCGGGGAGCTGTTTTTT. This codes for CAITPVEAGELFF.